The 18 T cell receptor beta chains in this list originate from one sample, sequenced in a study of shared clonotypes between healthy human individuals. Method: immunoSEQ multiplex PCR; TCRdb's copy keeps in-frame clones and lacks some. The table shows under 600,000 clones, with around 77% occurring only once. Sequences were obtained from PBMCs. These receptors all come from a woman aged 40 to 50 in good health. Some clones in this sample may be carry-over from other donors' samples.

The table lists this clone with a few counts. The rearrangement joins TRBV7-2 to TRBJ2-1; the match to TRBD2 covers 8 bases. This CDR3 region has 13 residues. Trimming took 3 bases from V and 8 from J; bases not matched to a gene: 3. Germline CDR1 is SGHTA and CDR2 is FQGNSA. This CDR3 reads CASSFKREHEQFF. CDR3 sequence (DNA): TGTGCCAGCAGCTTTAAGCGGGAGCATGAGCAGTTCTTC.

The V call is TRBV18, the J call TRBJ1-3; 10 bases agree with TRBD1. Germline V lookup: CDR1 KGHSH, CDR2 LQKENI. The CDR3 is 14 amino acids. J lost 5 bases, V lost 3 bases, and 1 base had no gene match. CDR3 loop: CASSPGQGRNTIYF. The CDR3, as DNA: TGTGCCAGCTCACCGGGACAGGGGAGAAACACCATATATTTT.

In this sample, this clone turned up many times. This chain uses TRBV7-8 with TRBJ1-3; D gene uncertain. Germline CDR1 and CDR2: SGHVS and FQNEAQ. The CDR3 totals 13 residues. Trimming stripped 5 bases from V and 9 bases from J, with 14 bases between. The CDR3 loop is CASSPGSAATIYF. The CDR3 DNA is TGTGCCAGCAGCCCCGGGAGTGCGGCCACCATATATTTT. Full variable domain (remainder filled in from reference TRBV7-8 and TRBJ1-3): GAGVSQSPRYKVAKRGQDVALRCDPISGHVSLFWYQQALGQGPEFLTYFQNEAQLDKSGLPSDRFFAERPEGSVSTLKIQRTQQEDSAVYLCASSPGSAATIYFGEGSWLTVV.

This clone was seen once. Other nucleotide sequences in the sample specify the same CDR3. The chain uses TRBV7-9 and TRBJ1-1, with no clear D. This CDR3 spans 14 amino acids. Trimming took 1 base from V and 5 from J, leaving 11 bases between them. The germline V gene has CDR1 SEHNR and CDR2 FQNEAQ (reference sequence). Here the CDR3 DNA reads TGTGCCAGCAGCTTAGGAGGGTTAGGGACTGAAGCTTTCTTT. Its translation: CASSLGGLGTEAFF.

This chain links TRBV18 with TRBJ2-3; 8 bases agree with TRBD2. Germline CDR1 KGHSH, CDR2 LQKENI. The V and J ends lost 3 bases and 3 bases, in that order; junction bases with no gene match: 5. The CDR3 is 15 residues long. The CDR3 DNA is TGTGCCAGCTCACCCAACGGGAGGGGTACAGATACGCAGTATTTT. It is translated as CASSPNGRGTDTQYF.

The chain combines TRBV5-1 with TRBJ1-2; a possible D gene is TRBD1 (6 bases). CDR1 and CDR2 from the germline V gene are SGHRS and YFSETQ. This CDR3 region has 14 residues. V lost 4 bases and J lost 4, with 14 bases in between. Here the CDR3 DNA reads TGCGCCAGCAGCGAGGACAGAACCATCTATGGCTACACCTTC. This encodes CASSEDRTIYGYTF.

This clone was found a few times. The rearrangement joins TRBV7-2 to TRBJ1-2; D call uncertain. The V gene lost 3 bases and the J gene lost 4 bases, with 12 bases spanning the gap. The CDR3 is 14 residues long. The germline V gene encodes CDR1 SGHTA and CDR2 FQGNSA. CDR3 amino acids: CASSLHTSSYGYTF. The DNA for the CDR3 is TGTGCCAGCAGCTTGCACACATCTTCCTATGGCTACACCTTC.

For the CDR3, the DNA is TGTGCCACCAGGGTTAGCTCAACGTACAATGAGCAGTTCTTC. This translates into CATRVSSTYNEQFF. The chain joins TRBV10-3 to TRBJ2-1, with TRBD1 as a possible D gene (5 bases). The CDR3 length is 14 residues. Trimming pared 10 bases from V and 4 bases from J, leaving 17 bases between. Germline V gene lookup returns CDR1 ENHRY and CDR2 SYGVKD.

CDR3 nucleotides: TGTGCCAGCAGTGATGCGGCGGAAAAACTGTTTTTT. Amino acids: CASSDAAEKLFF. The V and J genes are TRBV2 and TRBJ1-4; D not certain. V dropped 3 bases and J dropped 8 bases, with 7 bases sitting between them. This CDR3 spans 12 amino acids. CDR1 is SNHLY and CDR2 is FYNNEI in the germline V gene.

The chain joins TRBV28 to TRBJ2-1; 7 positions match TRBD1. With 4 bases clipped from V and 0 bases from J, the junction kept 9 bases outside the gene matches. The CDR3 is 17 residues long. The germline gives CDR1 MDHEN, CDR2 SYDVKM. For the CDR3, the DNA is TGTGCCAGCAGTTCCCTCCCGACAGGGCCCTCCTACAATGAGCAGTTCTTC. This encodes CASSSLPTGPSYNEQFF.

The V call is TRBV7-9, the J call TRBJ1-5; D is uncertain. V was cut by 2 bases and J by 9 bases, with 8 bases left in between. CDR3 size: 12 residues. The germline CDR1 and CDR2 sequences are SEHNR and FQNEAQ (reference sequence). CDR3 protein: CASSLPGSPQHF. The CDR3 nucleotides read TGTGCCAGCAGCTTACCGGGGTCGCCCCAGCATTTT. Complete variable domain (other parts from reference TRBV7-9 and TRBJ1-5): DTGVSQNPRHKITKRGQNVTFRCDPISEHNRLYWYRQTLGQGPEFLTYFQNEAQLEKSRLLSDRFSAERPKGSFSTLEIQRTEQGDSAMYLCASSLPGSPQHFGDGTRLSIL.

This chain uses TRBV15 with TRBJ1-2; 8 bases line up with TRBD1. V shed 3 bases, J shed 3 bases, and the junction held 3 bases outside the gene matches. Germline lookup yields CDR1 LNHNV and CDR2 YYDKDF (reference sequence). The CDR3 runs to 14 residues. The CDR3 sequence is CATSSPGGDYGYTF. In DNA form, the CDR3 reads TGTGCCACCAGCAGTCCAGGGGGCGACTATGGCTACACCTTC.

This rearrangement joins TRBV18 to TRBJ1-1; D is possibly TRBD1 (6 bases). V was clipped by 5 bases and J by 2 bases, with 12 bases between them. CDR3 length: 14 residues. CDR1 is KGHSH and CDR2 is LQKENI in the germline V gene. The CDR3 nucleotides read TGTGCCAGCTCAGAGAGACAGGTCAACACTGAAGCTTTCTTT. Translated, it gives CASSERQVNTEAFF.

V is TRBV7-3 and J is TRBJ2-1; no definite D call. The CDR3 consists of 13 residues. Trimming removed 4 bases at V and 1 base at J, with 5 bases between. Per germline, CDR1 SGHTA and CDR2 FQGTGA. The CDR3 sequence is CASSYRSYNEQFF. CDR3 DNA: TGTGCCAGCAGCTACAGATCCTACAATGAGCAGTTCTTC.

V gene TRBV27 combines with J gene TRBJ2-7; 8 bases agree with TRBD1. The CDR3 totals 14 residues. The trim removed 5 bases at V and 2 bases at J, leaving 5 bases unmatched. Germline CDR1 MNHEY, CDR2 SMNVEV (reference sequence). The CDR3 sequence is CASSLTGDPYEQYF. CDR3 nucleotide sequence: TGTGCCAGCAGTCTGACAGGGGACCCCTACGAGCAGTACTTC.

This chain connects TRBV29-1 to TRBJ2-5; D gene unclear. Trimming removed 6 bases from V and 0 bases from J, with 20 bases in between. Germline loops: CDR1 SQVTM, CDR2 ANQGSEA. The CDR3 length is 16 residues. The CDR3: CSVVRMTSRYQETQYF. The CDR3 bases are TGCAGCGTCGTGAGAATGACATCGCGGTACCAAGAGACCCAGTACTTC.

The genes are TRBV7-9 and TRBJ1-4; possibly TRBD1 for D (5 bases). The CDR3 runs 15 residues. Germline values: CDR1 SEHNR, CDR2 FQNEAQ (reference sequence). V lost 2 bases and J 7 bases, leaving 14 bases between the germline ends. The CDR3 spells CASSLMGDRGEKLFF. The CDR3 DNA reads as TGTGCCAGCAGCTTAATGGGGGATCGTGGTGAAAAACTGTTTTTT.

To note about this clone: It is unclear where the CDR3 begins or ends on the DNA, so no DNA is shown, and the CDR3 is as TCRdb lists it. CDR3 amino acids: CASSSSATQPYQPQHF. V usage is TRBV28 and J usage is TRBJ1-5. The CDR3 comprises 16 residues, both ends counted. The germline CDR1 and CDR2 sequences are MDHEN and SYDVKM.